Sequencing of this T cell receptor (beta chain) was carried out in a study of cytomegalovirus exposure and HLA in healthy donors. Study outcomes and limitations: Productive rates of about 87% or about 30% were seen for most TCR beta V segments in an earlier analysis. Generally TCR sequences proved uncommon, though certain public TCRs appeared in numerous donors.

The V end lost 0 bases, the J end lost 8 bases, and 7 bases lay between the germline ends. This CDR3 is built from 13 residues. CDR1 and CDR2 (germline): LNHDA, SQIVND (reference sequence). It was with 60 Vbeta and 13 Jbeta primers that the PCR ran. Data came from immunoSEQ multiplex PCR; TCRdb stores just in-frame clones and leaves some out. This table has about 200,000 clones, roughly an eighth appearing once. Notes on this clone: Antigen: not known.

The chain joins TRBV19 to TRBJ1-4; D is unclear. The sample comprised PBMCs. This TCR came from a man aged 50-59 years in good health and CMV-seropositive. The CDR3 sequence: CASSIDLEEKLFF. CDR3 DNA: TGTGCCAGTAGTATAGATTTAGAGGAAAAACTGTTTTTT. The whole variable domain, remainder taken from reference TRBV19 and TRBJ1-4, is DGGITQSPKYLFRKEGQNVTLSCEQNLNHDAMYWYRQDPGQGLRLIYYSQIVNDFQKGDIAEGYSVSREKKESFPLTVTSAQKNPTAFYLCASSIDLEEKLFFGSGTQLSVL.